This T cell receptor beta chain comes out of a study of a mutant IDH1 vaccine in newly diagnosed glioma. About the study: Vaccines began 4-6 weeks after radiotherapy alone, or with temozolomide cycles. The earlier regimen, radiotherapy, temozolomide, or both, was most often both.

Sequenced by immunoSEQ multiplex PCR; TCRdb stores in-frame clones only, minus some. The data hold tens of thousands of clones, with 65% to 80% observed a single time. Concerning this clone: As yet, its antigen is unknown.

Documented time point: week 23, last vaccination. Alongside topical imiquimod, each dose of vaccine comprised 300 ug of mutant IDH1 20-mer peptide. Germline assignment: CDR1 LNHNV and CDR2 YYDKDF (reference sequence). This CDR3 contains 16 residues. The V segment lost 2 bases and the J segment 7 bases; nucleotides outside the gene matches: 10. This receptor was taken from a man aged 45 to 65 with glioma. The chain joins TRBV15 to TRBJ1-4; TRBD1 agrees at 7 bases. The sample consisted of PBMCs, taken from a glioma patient whose treatment included an IDH1 peptide vaccine. The CDR3 here is CATSRLSGGGSEKLFF. Written as DNA, the CDR3 is TGTGCCACCAGCAGACTATCAGGGGGGGGATCTGAAAAACTGTTTTTT. Filled out from reference TRBV15 and TRBJ1-4, the complete variable domain reads DAMVIQNPRYQVTQFGKPVTLSCSQTLNHNVMYWYQQKSSQAPKLLFHYYDKDFNNEADTPDNFQSRRPNTSFCFLDIRSPGLGDTAMYLCATSRLSGGGSEKLFFGSGTQLSVL.